This T cell receptor (beta chain) emerged from a study of blood T cells in healthy people across ages. It was with a sample-barcoded 5' primer and a J-beta primer mix that a second PCR of about 7 to 12 cycles was run. MiXCR was run by TCRdb on the 5' RACE reads, yielding one entry per CDR3 protein. In the table there are under 1 million distinct CDR3 sequences, roughly 44% of which are singletons. In this sample, this clonotype turned up a few times. Germline V gives CDR1 DFQATT, CDR2 SNEGSKA (reference sequence). With 0 bases removed from V and 0 bases from J, the gap between germline ends came to 15 bases. This CDR3 has 17 amino acids.

The chain links TRBV20-1 to TRBJ2-1; tentatively, D is TRBD2 (5 bases). The origin of this receptor is a man aged 55 to 69 in good health. What was sequenced was blood. The CDR3 coding sequence is TGCAGTGCTAGAGAGCCCGGACTGGGAAGCTCCTACAATGAGCAGTTCTTC. Translating gives CSAREPGLGSSYNEQFF.